This T cell receptor (beta chain) originates from a study of blood T cell repertoires in COVID-19. The assay was immunoSEQ multiplex PCR, and TCRdb's table has in-frame clones only and misses some. The table includes around 72,000 clones, 82% detected once. Trimming stripped 6 bases from V and 7 bases from J, with 12 bases between. This CDR3 is built from 12 residues. This receptor was obtained from a human donor in a cohort sampled during active COVID-19. The sequenced sample was peripheral blood. The chain has TRBV12-3 or TRBV12-4 and TRBJ1-1; D uncertain. CDR3 loop: CASSHPGVEAFF. The CDR3 DNA sequence: TGTGCCAGCAGCCATCCGGGAGTTGAAGCTTTCTTT.